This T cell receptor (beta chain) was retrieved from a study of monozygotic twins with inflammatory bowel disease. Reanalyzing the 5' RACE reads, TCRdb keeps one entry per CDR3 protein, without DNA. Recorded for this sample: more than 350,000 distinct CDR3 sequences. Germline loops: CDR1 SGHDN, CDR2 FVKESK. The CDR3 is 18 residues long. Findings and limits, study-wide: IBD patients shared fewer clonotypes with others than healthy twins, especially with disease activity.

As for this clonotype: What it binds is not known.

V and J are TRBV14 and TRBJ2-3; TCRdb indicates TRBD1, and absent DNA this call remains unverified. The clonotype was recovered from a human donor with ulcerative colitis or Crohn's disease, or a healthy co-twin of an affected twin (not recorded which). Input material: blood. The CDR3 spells CASSQDRAGSGSADTQYF.